This T cell receptor (beta chain) was identified in a study of CD8 T cells in ankylosing spondylitis. Whole-study findings and limits: Disease-associated clones were reportedly significantly overrepresented in matched ankylosing spondylitis synovial fluid. Those disease-linked clones were CD8+; they were also relatively rare in peripheral blood. Ankylosing spondylitis blood appeared to be characterized by a TCR beta motif of eight highly homologous variants. Previous work reported some of these motif variants in the synovial fluid and blood of reactive arthritis.

This CDR3 region has 15 residues. The V and J ends lost 3 bases and 5 bases respectively, with 16 bases between them. Germline CDR1 reads MDHEN; CDR2 reads SYDVKM. Quantitative 5'-RACE with molecular barcodes produced the TCR beta libraries. TCRdb used MiXCR to reprocess the 5' RACE reads, holding one entry per CDR3 protein. The sample has fewer than 500,000 distinct CDR3 sequences; 20% to 30% are singletons. This clonotype was counted a single time. No antigen is known for it. The clonotype originates from a male donor with ankylosing spondylitis. V usage is TRBV28 and J usage is TRBJ2-5; a possible D gene is TRBD1 (6 bases). The specimen was blood, either unsorted or a sorted T cell fraction (not recorded which). Here the CDR3 DNA reads TGTGCCAGCAGTTTTATACAGGGTCCCACGGAGACCCAGTACTTC. Protein sequence: CASSFIQGPTETQYF. The variable domain in full, with the rest retrieved from reference TRBV28 and TRBJ2-5, is DVKVTQSSRYLVKRTGEKVFLECVQDMDHENMFWYRQDPGLGLRLIYFSYDVKMKEKGDIPEGYSVSREKKERFSLILESASTNQTSMYLCASSFIQGPTETQYFGPGTRLLVL.